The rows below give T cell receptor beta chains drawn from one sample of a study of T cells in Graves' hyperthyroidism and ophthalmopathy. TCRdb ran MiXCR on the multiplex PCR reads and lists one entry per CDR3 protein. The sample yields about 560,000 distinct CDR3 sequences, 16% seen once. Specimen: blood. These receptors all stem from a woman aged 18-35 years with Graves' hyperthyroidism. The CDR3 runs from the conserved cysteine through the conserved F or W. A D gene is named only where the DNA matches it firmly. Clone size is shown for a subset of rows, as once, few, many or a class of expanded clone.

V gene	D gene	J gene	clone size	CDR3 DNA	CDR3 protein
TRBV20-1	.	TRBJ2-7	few	TGCAGTGCTAGCGGGGTCTTAACCTACGAGCAGTACTTC	CSASGVLTYEQYF
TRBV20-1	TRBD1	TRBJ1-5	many	TGCAGTGCTAGCCGACCACAGGGGAGGCAGCCCCAGCATTTT	CSASRPQGRQPQHF
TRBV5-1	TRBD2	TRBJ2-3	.	TGCGCCAGCAGCAACATAGCGGGAGTGGAAGATACGCAGTATTTT	CASSNIAGVEDTQYF
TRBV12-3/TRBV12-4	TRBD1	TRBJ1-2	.	TGTGCCAGCAGAAGACAGGGATTAAGGGGCTACACCTTC	CASRRQGLRGYTF
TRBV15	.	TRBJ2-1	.	TGTGCCACCAGCAGAGTGCGGGGCTCCTACAATGAGCAGTTCTTC	CATSRVRGSYNEQFF
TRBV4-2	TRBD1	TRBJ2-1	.	TGTGCCAGCAGCCCACCCGGACAGGCCTACAATGAGCATTTCTTC	CASSPPGQAYNEHFF
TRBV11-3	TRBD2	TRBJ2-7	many	TGTGCCAGCAGGAAAGCGGGGACCTCCTACGAGCAGTACTTC	CASRKAGTSYEQYF
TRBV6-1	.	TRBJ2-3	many	TGTGCCATCGGAATTGATACGCAGTATTTT	CAIGIDTQYF
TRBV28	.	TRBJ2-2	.	TGTGCCAGCAGTTTAGTAACAGGTCTGAACACCGGGGAGCTGTTTTTT	CASSLVTGLNTGELFF
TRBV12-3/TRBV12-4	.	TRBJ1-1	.	TGTGCCAGCAGTTTAGATTTGGGGGGAGGAGGTACTGAAGCTTTCTTT	CASSLDLGGGGTEAFF
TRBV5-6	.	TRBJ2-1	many	TGTGCCAGCAGCTTGGCCTACAATGAGCAGTTCTTC	CASSLAYNEQFF
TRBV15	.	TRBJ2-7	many	TGTGCCACCAGCAGCCCTTCGGGGCTCTACGAGCAGTACTTC	CATSSPSGLYEQYF
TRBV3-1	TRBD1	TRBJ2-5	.	TGTGCCAGCAGCCAAGATTGGGCAGGGGGAGAGACCCAGTACTTC	CASSQDWAGGETQYF
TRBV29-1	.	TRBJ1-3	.	TGCAGCGTTGAATGGGGTTCGGGTTCTGGAAACACCATATATTTT	CSVEWGSGSGNTIYF
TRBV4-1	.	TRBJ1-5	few	TGCGCCAGCAGCCAAGATCCGGGGAACAATCAGCCCCAGCATTTT	CASSQDPGNNQPQHF
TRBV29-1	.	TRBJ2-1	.	TGCAGCGCACTCTCCCCCGAACAGTTCTTC	CSALSPEQFF
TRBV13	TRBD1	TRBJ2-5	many	TGTGCCAGCAGCCCAGGGGGTTTGCAGACCCAGTACTTC	CASSPGGLQTQYF
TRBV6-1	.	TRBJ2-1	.	TGTGTCAGCAGATTTGAACAGGTCGGTGAGCAGTTCTTC	CVSRFEQVGEQFF
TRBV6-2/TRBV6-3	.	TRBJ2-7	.	TGTGCCAGCAGTTACACCGCCACAAGCTCGCAGCAGTACTTC	CASSYTATSSQQYF
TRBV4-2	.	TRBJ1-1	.	TGTGCCAGCAGCCAGCGCAGGGGCGAGAACACTGAAGCTTTCTTT	CASSQRRGENTEAFF
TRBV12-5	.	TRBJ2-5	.	TGTGCTAGTGGTTTGGAAATCAGGGAACCCCAGTACTTC	CASGLEIREPQYF
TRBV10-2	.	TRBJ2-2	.	TGCGCCAGCTTATGGCAGGCGAACACCGGGGAGCTGTTTTTT	CASLWQANTGELFF
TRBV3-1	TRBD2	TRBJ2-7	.	TGTGCCAGCAGCCCCTGGACTAGCGGATCCTCCTACGAGCAGTACTTC	CASSPWTSGSSYEQYF
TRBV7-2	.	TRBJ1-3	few	TGTGCCAGCAGCTTAACGCAGGGCGGAAACACCATATATTTT	CASSLTQGGNTIYF
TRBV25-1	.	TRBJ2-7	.	TGTGCCAGCAGTGAATTAAGGGGGGAAGAGCAGTACTTC	CASSELRGEEQYF
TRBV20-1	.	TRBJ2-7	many	TGCAGTGCTAGAGATGGTCCTGGTCCCTACGAGCAGTACTTC	CSARDGPGPYEQYF
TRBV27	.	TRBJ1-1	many	TGTGCCAGCAGTAGGTCGGTGAACACTGAAGCTTTCTTT	CASSRSVNTEAFF
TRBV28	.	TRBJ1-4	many	TGTGCCAGCAGTAGTCAGGTGGTCTCTGGAAAACTGTTTTTT	CASSSQVVSGKLFF
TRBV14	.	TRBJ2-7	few	TGTGCCAGCAGCCATATGGGATCCTACGAGCAGTACTTC	CASSHMGSYEQYF
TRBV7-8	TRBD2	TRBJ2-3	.	TGTGCCAGCAGGGGTAGCGGGGGTCCCACAGATACGCAGTATTTT	CASRGSGGPTDTQYF
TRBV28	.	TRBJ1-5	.	TGTGCCACGTACAGGGTCGTTGGCAATCAGCCCCAGCATTTT	CATYRVVGNQPQHF
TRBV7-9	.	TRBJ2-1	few	TGTGCCAGCAGCTTAGGGGGTTTTGCGGCCAATCGGGACAATGAGCAGTTCTTC	CASSLGGFAANRDNEQFF
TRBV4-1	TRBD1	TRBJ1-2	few	TGCGCCAGCAGCCGGCGGGACAGGGAGGGGTATGGCTACACCTTC	CASSRRDREGYGYTF
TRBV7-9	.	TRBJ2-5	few	TGTGCCAGCAGCTTAACGGCGGAGGGGAAAGAGACCCAGTACTTC	CASSLTAEGKETQYF
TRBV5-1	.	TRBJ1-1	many	TGCGCCAGCAGCCCCCGCCCAGCGGTGAACACTGAAGCTTTCTTT	CASSPRPAVNTEAFF
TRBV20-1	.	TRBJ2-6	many	TGCAGTGCTAGAGATCGCCGCAGGGGTTCTGGGGCCAACGTCCTGACTTTC	CSARDRRRGSGANVLTF
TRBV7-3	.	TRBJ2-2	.	TGTGCCAGCAGCTTAACGGGGGGCGTCGGGGAGCTGTTTTTT	CASSLTGGVGELFF
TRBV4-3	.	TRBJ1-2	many	TGCGCCAGCAGCCAAGACGTCAGGGACCGCGCTAACTATGGCTACACCTTC	CASSQDVRDRANYGYTF
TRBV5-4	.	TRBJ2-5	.	TGTGCCAGCAGCTTGTTCCGGGACCAAGAGACCCAGTACTTC	CASSLFRDQETQYF
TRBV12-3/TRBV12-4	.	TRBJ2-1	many	TGTGCCAGCGCGTTGGGAGGTGAGCAGTTCTTC	CASALGGEQFF
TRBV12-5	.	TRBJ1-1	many	TGTGCTAGTGCCCTCACGACGGATAACACTGAAGCTTTCTTT	CASALTTDNTEAFF
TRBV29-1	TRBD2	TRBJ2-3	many	TGCAGCGTTGAGCTAGCGGCTACTAGCACAGATACGCAGTATTTT	CSVELAATSTDTQYF
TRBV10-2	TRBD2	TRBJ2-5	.	TGCGCCAGCAGTGAATCGACTAGCGGGGGGGAGACCCAGTACTTC	CASSESTSGGETQYF
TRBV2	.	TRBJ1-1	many	TGTGCCAGCAAAGGGAGGGGGTTGAACACTGAAGCTTTCTTT	CASKGRGLNTEAFF
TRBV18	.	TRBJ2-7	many	TGTGCCAGCTCCGGGGGAGGAGGCTACGAGCAGTACTTC	CASSGGGGYEQYF
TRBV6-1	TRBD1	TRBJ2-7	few	TGTGCCAGCAGTCCGACAGGGGGCCGGAGCGAGCAGTACTTC	CASSPTGGRSEQYF
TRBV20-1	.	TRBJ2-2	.	TGCAGTGCTCAGCCAGGGGCAGGGACCGGGGAGCTGTTTTTT	CSAQPGAGTGELFF
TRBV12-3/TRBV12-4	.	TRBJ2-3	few	TGTGCCAGCAGTTTATTCTGGGGGGCGCGGGCAGATACGCAGTATTTT	CASSLFWGARADTQYF
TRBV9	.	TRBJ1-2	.	TGTGCCAGTCAAGGGCCCCGGGCTAACTATGGCTACACCTTC	CASQGPRANYGYTF
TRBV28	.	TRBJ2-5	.	TGTGCCAGCAACGGGGGAGGAGAGACCCAGTACTTC	CASNGGGETQYF